This passage covers 15 T cell receptor beta chains from one sample sequenced in a study of shared T cell receptors in the human thymus. Data came from immunoSEQ multiplex PCR; TCRdb stores just in-frame clones and leaves some out. The sample records approximately 490,000 clones, roughly 74% being singletons. These records were also assigned to another study, of human thymus T cells.

Sequenced material: thymocytes. Every receptor here comes from a boy less than two years old with a congenital heart defect.

This chain links TRBV25-1 with TRBJ1-6; TRBD1 might be the D (5 bases). This CDR3 comprises 15 residues. The germline CDR1 and CDR2 sequences are MGHDK and SYGVNS. V lost 6 bases to trimming and J lost 6 bases, with 15 bases between them. The DNA for the CDR3 is TGTGCCAGCAGACAGCAGGGAAAGCGTAATTCACCCCTCCACTTT. Translating gives CASRQQGKRNSPLHF.

This clone was observed a single time. The chain combines TRBV15 with TRBJ2-1; TRBD1 aligns across 9 bases. The CDR3 has 15 residues. V lost 5 bases and J lost 4; bases outside the gene matches: 6. Germline V gene data show CDR1 as LNHNV and CDR2 as YYDKDF (reference sequence). The CDR3 nucleotides are TGTGCCACCAGCCTACGAGGACAGGGGTACAATGAGCAGTTCTTC. Translation gives CATSLRGQGYNEQFF.

In nucleotides, the CDR3 is TGCGCCAGCAGTCCGACAGGGACGAACACCGGGGAGCTGTTTTTT. Residues: CASSPTGTNTGELFF. This rearrangement joins TRBV23-1 to TRBJ2-2; 7 bases agree with TRBD1. TRBV23-1 is flagged as an ORF with uncertain function. V was clipped by 4 bases and J by 0 bases; unmatched bases: 2. The CDR3 extends over 15 amino acids.

The chain uses TRBV6-1 and TRBJ1-4; 7 bases map to TRBD1. Trimming at V came to 5 bases and at J to 8 bases, leaving 8 bases not matched to a gene. The CDR3 is made up of 14 amino acids. The germline CDR1 and CDR2 sequences are MNHNS and SASEGT. CDR3 DNA sequence: TGTGCCAGCAGTAGACAGGGTCGCCGGGAAAAACTGTTTTTT. Protein product: CASSRQGRREKLFF.

V usage is TRBV5-4 and J usage is TRBJ2-4; tentatively, D is TRBD2 (5 bases). V lost 4 bases, J lost 6 bases, and 14 bases lay in between. The CDR3 covers 14 residues. Germline CDR1 SGHNT, CDR2 YYREEE (reference sequence). The CDR3 is CASSHTGKPNIQYF. The CDR3 DNA reads TGTGCCAGCAGCCACACGGGGAAACCAAACATTCAGTACTTC. Full variable domain (remainder filled in from reference TRBV5-4 and TRBJ2-4): ETGVTQSPTHLIKTRGQQVTLRCSSQSGHNTVSWYQQALGQGPQFIFQYYREEENGRGNFPPRFSGLQFPNYSSELNVNALELDDSALYLCASSHTGKPNIQYFGAGTRLSVL.

This clone was seen only once. The chain recombines TRBV5-4 with TRBJ2-1; 7 nucleotides align to TRBD2. Germline values: CDR1 SGHNT, CDR2 YYREEE (reference sequence). The CDR3 runs 18 residues. V lost 1 base and J lost 1; bases outside the gene matches: 11. The CDR3 DNA is TGTGCCAGCAGCTTGACTTATCTAGCGGACCCATCCTACAATGAGCAGTTCTTC. Residues: CASSLTYLADPSYNEQFF.

CDR3 nucleotide sequence: TGTGCCAGCAGCAAAGGATTCGTCGGGGACAGTTACGAGCAGTACTTC. Amino acid sequence: CASSKGFVGDSYEQYF. J is TRBJ2-7 and V is TRBV21-1; the table's D call TRBD1 went unverified against the DNA. TRBV21-1 is a documented pseudogene. The CDR3 runs to 16 residues.

This clone has a handful of counts. The V and J genes are TRBV30 and TRBJ2-5, with TRBD2 matching over 9 bases. The CDR3 has 16 amino acids. V was clipped by 6 bases and J by 1 base; unmatched bases: 12. Germline lookup yields CDR1 GTSNPN and CDR2 SVGIG (reference sequence). The CDR3 DNA is TGTGCCTGCGGACTAGCGCGTGAAACCTTCCAAGAGACCCAGTACTTC. It translates to CACGLARETFQETQYF.

The V call is TRBV9, the J call TRBJ2-3; 13 bases fit TRBD2. V shed 4 bases, J shed 10 bases, and the junction held 12 bases outside the gene matches. CDR1 SGDLS and CDR2 YYNGEE come from the germline V gene. This CDR3 comprises 16 residues. Here the CDR3 DNA reads TGTGCCAGCAGCCCCCCACTAGCGGGAGGGAAGGGGGCGCAGTATTTT. It encodes CASSPPLAGGKGAQYF. Drawing the rest from reference TRBV9 and TRBJ2-3, the complete variable domain is DSGVTQTPKHLITATGQRVTLRCSPRSGDLSVYWYQQSLDQGLQFLIQYYNGEERAKGNILERFSAQQFPDLHSELNLSSLELGDSALYFCASSPPLAGGKGAQYFGPGTRLTVL.

The rearrangement uses TRBV21-1 and TRBJ1-1; the table names TRBD1, a call not compared with the DNA. TRBV21-1 has pseudogene status. CDR3 size: 14 residues. CDR3 sequence reads: CASSTRDRWTEAFF. The CDR3 DNA is TGTGCCAGCAGCACTAGGGACAGGTGGACTGAAGCTTTCTTT.

A single count supports this clone. The chain employs TRBV5-1 and TRBJ1-2; unclear D gene. Per germline, CDR1 SGHRS and CDR2 YFSETQ. V was shortened by 0 bases and J by 8 bases, with 11 bases between the two germline ends. This CDR3 is 13 amino acids long. The DNA of the CDR3 is TGCGCCAGCAGCTTGGGCGGGGATCGAGGCTACACCTTC. Translating it yields CASSLGGDRGYTF.

The chain joins TRBV11-2 to TRBJ2-3, with D possibly matching TRBD1 (5 bases). This CDR3 comprises 12 residues. Trimming left V 6 bases short and J 7 bases short, with 11 bases between. In germline, CDR1 is SGHAT, CDR2 FQNNGV. The CDR3 coding sequence is TGTGCCAGCAGAATAGGGGAAAATACGCAGTATTTT. This sequence encodes CASRIGENTQYF.

The genes are TRBV7-9 and TRBJ2-7; D not certain. With 5 bases removed from V and 3 bases from J, the gap between germline ends came to 5 bases. Germline CDR1 reads SEHNR; CDR2 reads FQNEAQ (reference sequence). The CDR3 loop spans 11 amino acids. The CDR3 region is CASSRGYEQYF. The CDR3 nucleotides read TGTGCCAGCAGCCGCGGCTACGAGCAGTACTTC.

This sequence joins TRBV2 and TRBJ2-3; 7 bases line up with TRBD1. The CDR3 is made up of 15 amino acids. From germline, CDR1 is SNHLY and CDR2 FYNNEI. The V gene end was trimmed by 6 bases and the J gene end by 5 bases; junction bases not matched to a gene: 11. CDR3 in amino acids: CASRGDSVARDTQYF. The CDR3 nucleotides read TGTGCCAGCAGGGGGGACAGTGTCGCGAGAGATACGCAGTATTTT.

The V and J genes are TRBV6-5 and TRBJ1-2; TRBD1 agrees at 9 bases. Germline trimming cut 10 bases from V and 5 bases from J; bases unmatched to any gene: 8. The CDR3 extends over 13 amino acids. CDR1 is MNHEY and CDR2 is SVGAGI in the germline V gene. DNA of the CDR3: TGTGCCACCCAGTCGGGGACAGGGTATGGCTACACCTTC. Encoded protein: CATQSGTGYGYTF.